The 4 T cell receptor beta chains below come from one sample, sequenced in a study of cytomegalovirus exposure and HLA in healthy donors (dated by TCRdb to about 2017). The library was generated by the immunoSEQ multiplex PCR assay. A mixture of 60 forward primers for TCR Vbeta segments and 13 reverse primers for TCR Jbeta segments was used in the multiplex PCR. The clones in this table, taken by TCRdb from immuneACCESS, are in-frame only. Not every clone is retained; where verified, under half of the shortfall comes from an unresolved V gene, and the cause of the rest is unknown. The table for this sample lists roughly 72,000 clones; 70% to 85% of them were counted only once. About an eighth of the sample is taken by the ten largest. Source material: PBMCs. All receptors come from a human donor in good health.

The gene calls are TRBV5-1 and TRBJ1-2, with 9 bases fitting TRBD1. J gave up 3 bases and V 4 bases, and 7 bases lay outside the gene matches. CDR3 length: 15 amino acids. The V gene's germline CDR1 is SGHRS and CDR2 YFSETQ. The CDR3 sequence: CASSRRQGVDYGYTF. In DNA form, the CDR3 reads TGCGCCAGCAGCCGACGACAGGGGGTTGACTATGGCTACACCTTC.

CDR3: CATYTGTGGYEQYF. The CDR3 nucleotides are TGTGCCACCTACACCGGGACAGGGGGCTACGAGCAGTACTTC. The rearrangement joins TRBV6-1 to TRBJ2-7; 11 bases match TRBD1. Germline-derived CDR1 and CDR2 are MNHNS and SASEGT. This CDR3 has 14 residues. V lost 10 bases to trimming and J lost 3 bases; unmatched junction nucleotides: 8.

The rearrangement joins TRBV29-1 to TRBJ1-5; D unresolved. V dropped 6 bases and J dropped 4 bases, with 10 bases sitting between them. The germline gives CDR1 SQVTM, CDR2 ANQGSEA. The CDR3 contains 12 residues. The CDR3 nucleotides are TGCAGCGTCATAACAGAGAATCAGCCCCAGCATTTT. This translates into CSVITENQPQHF.

This clone has only a few counts. J is TRBJ2-2 and V is TRBV5-1; 9 bases are a match to TRBD1. Trimming at V came to 0 bases and at J to 4 bases, leaving 4 bases not matched to a gene. The CDR3 is 16 amino acids. CDR1 and CDR2 from the germline V gene are SGHRS and YFSETQ. CDR3 region: CASSLAGTGFTGELFF. Here the CDR3 DNA reads TGCGCCAGCAGCTTGGCCGGGACAGGGTTCACCGGGGAGCTGTTTTTT.